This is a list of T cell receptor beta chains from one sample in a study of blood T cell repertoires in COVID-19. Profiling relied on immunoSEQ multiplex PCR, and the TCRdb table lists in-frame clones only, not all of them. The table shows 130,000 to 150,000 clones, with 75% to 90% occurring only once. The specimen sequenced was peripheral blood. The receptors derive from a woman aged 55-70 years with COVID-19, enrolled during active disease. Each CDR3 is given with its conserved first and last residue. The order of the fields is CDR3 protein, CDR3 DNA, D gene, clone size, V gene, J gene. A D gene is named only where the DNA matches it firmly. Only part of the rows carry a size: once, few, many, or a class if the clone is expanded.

CASSPGGPGANVLTF,TGTGCCAGCTCCCCCGGAGGTCCTGGGGCCAACGTCCTGACTTTC,NA,NA,TRBV18,TRBJ2-6
CASSEKTGSYGYTF,TGTGCCAGCAGCGAGAAAACAGGGTCCTATGGCTACACCTTC,NA,NA,TRBV5-4,TRBJ1-2
CASRTLIRTSGDNEQFF,TGTGCCAGCAGAACGCTGATAAGGACTAGCGGGGACAATGAGCAGTTCTTC,TRBD2,NA,TRBV2,TRBJ2-1
CASSYGQGFYEQYF,TGTGCCAGCAGTTACGGACAGGGCTTCTACGAGCAGTACTTC,TRBD1,NA,TRBV6-5,TRBJ2-7
CASSLGLADRNEQFF,TGTGCCAGCAGCTTAGGACTAGCGGACAGGAATGAGCAGTTCTTC,TRBD2,NA,TRBV11-1,TRBJ2-1
CASSLGASYGYTF,TGTGCCAGCAGCCTAGGGGCTAGCTATGGCTACACCTTC,NA,few,TRBV6-5,TRBJ1-2
CAISEWSEQFF,TGTGCCATCAGTGAGTGGAGTGAGCAGTTCTTC,NA,NA,TRBV10-3,TRBJ2-1
CASSRTSGVYEQYF,TGTGCCAGCAGTCGGACTAGCGGGGTCTACGAGCAGTACTTC,TRBD2,NA,TRBV27,TRBJ2-7
CASCVGGPNTEAFF,TGTGCCTCGTGTGTAGGGGGCCCTAACACTGAAGCTTTCTTT,TRBD1,NA,TRBV19,TRBJ1-1
CASSLGLAGATYEQYF,TGCGCCAGCAGCTTGGGATTAGCGGGGGCAACCTACGAGCAGTACTTC,TRBD2,NA,TRBV5-1,TRBJ2-7
CASSQQEDSPLHF,TGCGCCAGCAGCCAACAAGAAGATTCACCCCTCCACTTT,NA,NA,TRBV5-1,TRBJ1-6
CAISESGLSGNTIYF,TGTGCCATCAGTGAGTCGGGACTCTCTGGAAACACCATATATTTT,NA,NA,TRBV10-3,TRBJ1-3
CASSYSGRTEAFF,TGTGCCAGCAGTTACAGCGGGCGTACTGAAGCTTTCTTT,NA,NA,TRBV6-5,TRBJ1-1
CASSLAPPTEVMYGYTF,TGTGCCAGCAGCTTAGCCCCCCCGACAGAGGTGATGTATGGCTACACCTTC,NA,NA,TRBV7-2,TRBJ1-2
CASSIDRNTEAFF,TGTGCCAGTAGTATCGACAGAAACACTGAAGCTTTCTTT,NA,NA,TRBV19,TRBJ1-1
CASSPAASRGEQYF,TGTGCCAGCAGCCCCGCCGCCTCTCGCGGGGAGCAGTACTTC,NA,NA,TRBV3-1/TRBV3-2,TRBJ2-7
CASSSRDRGIEAFF,TGTGCCAGCAGCTCCCGGGACAGGGGGATTGAAGCTTTCTTT,TRBD1,NA,TRBV13,TRBJ1-1
CASSMGQSSYNEQFF,TGTGCCAGTAGTATGGGACAGAGCTCCTACAATGAGCAGTTCTTC,TRBD1,NA,TRBV19,TRBJ2-1
CAWGGTGDEKLFF,TGTGCCTGGGGGGGGACAGGGGACGAAAAACTGTTTTTT,TRBD1,NA,TRBV30,TRBJ1-4
CASTKEVAGRTDTQYF,TGTGCCAGCACCAAGGAGGTGGCAGGCCGGACAGATACGCAGTATTTT,NA,NA,TRBV11-2,TRBJ2-3
CASSLDAGPTDTQYF,TGTGCCAGCAGCTTAGACGCAGGCCCCACAGATACGCAGTATTTT,NA,NA,TRBV7-7,TRBJ2-3
CASSLAGGRETQYF,TGTGCCAGCAGCTTAGCGGGGGGGCGAGAGACCCAGTACTTC,TRBD2,NA,TRBV5-4,TRBJ2-5
CASSISGIEDTEFF,TGTGCCAGTAGTATTAGTGGTATCGAGGACACGGAGTTCTTC,NA,NA,TRBV19,TRBJ2-1